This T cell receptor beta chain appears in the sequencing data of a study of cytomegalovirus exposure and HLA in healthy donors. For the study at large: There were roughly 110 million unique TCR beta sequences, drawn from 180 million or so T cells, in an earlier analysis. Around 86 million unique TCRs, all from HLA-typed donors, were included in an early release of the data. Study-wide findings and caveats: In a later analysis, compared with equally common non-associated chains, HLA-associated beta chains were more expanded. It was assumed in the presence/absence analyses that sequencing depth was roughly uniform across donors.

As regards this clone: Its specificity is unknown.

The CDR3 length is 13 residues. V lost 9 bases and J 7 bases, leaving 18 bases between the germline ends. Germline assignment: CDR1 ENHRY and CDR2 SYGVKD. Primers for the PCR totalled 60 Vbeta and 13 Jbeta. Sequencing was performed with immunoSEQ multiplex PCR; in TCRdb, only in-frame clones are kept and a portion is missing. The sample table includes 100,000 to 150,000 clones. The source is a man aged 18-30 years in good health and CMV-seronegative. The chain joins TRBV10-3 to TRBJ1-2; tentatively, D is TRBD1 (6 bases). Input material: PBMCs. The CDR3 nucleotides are TGTGCCATAAAAGGGGCAGGGGCTGGTGGCTACACCTTC. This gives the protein CAIKGAGAGGYTF.